This T cell receptor beta chain was sequenced during a study of patients and donors after allogeneic stem cell transplantation. Each CDR3 protein is one row after TCRdb ran MiXCR on the RT-PCR reads. This repertoire shows 800,000 to 1,000,000 distinct CDR3 sequences, 18% found once; its top ten account for under 6.5%. The germline gives CDR1 DFQATT, CDR2 SNEGSKA (reference sequence). Between the trimmed V and J ends, which lost 1 base and 5 bases, there was a span of 8 bases. The CDR3 spans 12 residues. V is TRBV20-1 and J is TRBJ1-1; D is undetermined. Sequenced material: blood, either unsorted or a sorted T cell fraction (not recorded which). The TCR comes from a human donor who was either an allogeneic HSCT recipient or a stem cell or donor lymphocyte infusion donor (not recorded which). It is not recorded whose cells these are; they may come from a transplant donor. The CDR3 bases are TGCAGTGCTAGAGGCACCCGTACTGAAGCTTTCTTT. This sequence encodes CSARGTRTEAFF.